This T cell receptor beta chain was recovered during a study of beta chain features in type 1 diabetes. The study, taken as a whole, reports: Type 1 diabetes patients had VDJ junctions that carried fewer insertions and more deletions.

Germline values: CDR1 SGHRS, CDR2 YFSETQ. The CDR3 runs 15 residues. V lost 3 bases and J lost 5, with 17 bases in between. This clone occurred a few times. Its specificity is not known. The sequenced template was cDNA made from the entire isolated RNA. Sequencing was performed with immunoSEQ multiplex PCR; in TCRdb, only in-frame clones are kept and a portion is missing. The sample includes 400,000 to 450,000 clones, approximately 13% of them seen just once. The chain couples TRBV5-1 to TRBJ2-5; possible D gene TRBD2, 6 bases. This TCR came from a young man in good health. Sequenced sample: naive CD4+ T cells from blood. CDR3 sequence (DNA): TGCGCCAGCAGCTCACTTAGCGGACGGGCCGAGACCCAGTACTTC. It translates to CASSSLSGRAETQYF.